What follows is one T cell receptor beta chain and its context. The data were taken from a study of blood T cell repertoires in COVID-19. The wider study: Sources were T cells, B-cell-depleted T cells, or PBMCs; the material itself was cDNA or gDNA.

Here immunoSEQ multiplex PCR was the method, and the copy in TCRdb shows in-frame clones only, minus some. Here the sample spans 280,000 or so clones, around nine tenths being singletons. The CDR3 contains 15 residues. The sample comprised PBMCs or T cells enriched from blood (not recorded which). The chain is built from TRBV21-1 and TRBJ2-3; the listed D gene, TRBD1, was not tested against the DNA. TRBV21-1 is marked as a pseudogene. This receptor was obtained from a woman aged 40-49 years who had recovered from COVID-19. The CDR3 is CASSKVGTTTDTQYF. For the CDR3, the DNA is TGTGCCAGCAGCAAAGTGGGGACAACCACAGATACGCAGTATTTT.